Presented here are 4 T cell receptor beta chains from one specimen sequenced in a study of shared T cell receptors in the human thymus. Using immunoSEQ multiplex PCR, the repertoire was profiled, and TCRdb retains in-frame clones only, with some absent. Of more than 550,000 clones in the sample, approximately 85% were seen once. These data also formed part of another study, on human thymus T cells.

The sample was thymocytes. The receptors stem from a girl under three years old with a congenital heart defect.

The CDR3, as DNA: TGTGCCAGCATTCAGACAGGAAAGGTAGCGGATACGCAGTATTTT. It yields the protein CASIQTGKVADTQYF. This rearrangement joins TRBV5-4 to TRBJ2-3, with TRBD1 as a possible D gene (6 bases). Germline V lookup: CDR1 SGHNT, CDR2 YYREEE (reference sequence). Deletions cut 6 bases from V and 6 bases from J, with 20 bases between. The CDR3 is made up of 15 amino acids.

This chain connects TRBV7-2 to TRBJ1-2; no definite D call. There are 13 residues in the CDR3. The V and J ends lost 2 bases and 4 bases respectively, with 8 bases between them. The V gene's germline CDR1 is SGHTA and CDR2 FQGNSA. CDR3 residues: CASSLISIYGYTF. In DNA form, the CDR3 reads TGTGCCAGCAGCTTAATCAGTATCTATGGCTACACCTTC.

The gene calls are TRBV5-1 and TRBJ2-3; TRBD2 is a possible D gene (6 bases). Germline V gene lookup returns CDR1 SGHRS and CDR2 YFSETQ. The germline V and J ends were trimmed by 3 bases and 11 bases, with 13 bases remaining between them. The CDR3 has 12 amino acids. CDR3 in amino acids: CASSWDCLEQYF. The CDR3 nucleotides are TGCGCCAGCAGCTGGGACTGTCTGGAGCAGTATTTT.

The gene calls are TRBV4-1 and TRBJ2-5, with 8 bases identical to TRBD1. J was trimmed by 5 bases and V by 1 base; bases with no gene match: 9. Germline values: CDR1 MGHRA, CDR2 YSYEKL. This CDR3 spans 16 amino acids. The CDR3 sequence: CASSQGTTTGDETQYF. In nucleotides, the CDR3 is TGCGCCAGCAGCCAAGGTACCACGACAGGGGACGAGACCCAGTACTTC.